This T cell receptor (beta chain) was retrieved from a study of blood T cells in healthy people across ages. The use of a sample-barcoded 5' primer and a J-beta primer mix characterized a second PCR of 7 to 11 cycles. TCRdb ran MiXCR on the 5' RACE reads and lists one entry per CDR3 protein. In the table there are around 1,500,000 distinct CDR3 sequences, about 30% of which are singletons. The CDR3 spans 15 residues. V was clipped by 4 bases and J by 1 base; unmatched bases: 8. The V gene's germline CDR1 is SGHRS and CDR2 YFSETQ. This rearrangement joins TRBV5-1 to TRBJ2-7; 7 positions agree with TRBD1. Sequenced: blood. This TCR came from a woman younger than 45 in good health. The CDR3 DNA reads as TGCGCCAGCAGCGCGAGACAGGGTTTGTCCTACGAGCAGTACTTC. Translating gives CASSARQGLSYEQYF. Variable domain in full (rest from reference TRBV5-1 and TRBJ2-7): KAGVTQTPRYLIKTRGQQVTLSCSPISGHRSVSWYQQTPGQGLQFLFEYFSETQRNKGNFPGRFSGRQFSNSRSEMNVSTLELGDSALYLCASSARQGLSYEQYFGPGTRLTVT.